This TCR beta chain was documented in a study of CD8+ T cells in alopecia areata. As the sequencing template, cDNA was produced by extracting RNA and reverse transcribing it. The protocol was immunoSEQ multiplex PCR, while the TCRdb copy is restricted to in-frame clones and leaves out a portion. The table records over 90,000 clones, 70% to 90% of them present only once. Described treatment: oral pan-JAK inhibitor, 5-10 mg twice daily. Germline CDR1 SGDLS, CDR2 YYNGEE. This CDR3 has 14 amino acids. With 0 bases removed from V and 6 bases from J, the gap between germline ends came to 10 bases. Sequences were derived from CD8+ T cells sorted from blood, sampled at approximately week 34, from a patient treated with tofacitinib. The TCR originated in a human donor with alopecia areata. The V and J genes are TRBV9 and TRBJ2-1, with D unresolved. CDR3: CASSVGWGINEQFF. CDR3 bases: TGTGCCAGCAGCGTAGGATGGGGAATCAATGAGCAGTTCTTC.